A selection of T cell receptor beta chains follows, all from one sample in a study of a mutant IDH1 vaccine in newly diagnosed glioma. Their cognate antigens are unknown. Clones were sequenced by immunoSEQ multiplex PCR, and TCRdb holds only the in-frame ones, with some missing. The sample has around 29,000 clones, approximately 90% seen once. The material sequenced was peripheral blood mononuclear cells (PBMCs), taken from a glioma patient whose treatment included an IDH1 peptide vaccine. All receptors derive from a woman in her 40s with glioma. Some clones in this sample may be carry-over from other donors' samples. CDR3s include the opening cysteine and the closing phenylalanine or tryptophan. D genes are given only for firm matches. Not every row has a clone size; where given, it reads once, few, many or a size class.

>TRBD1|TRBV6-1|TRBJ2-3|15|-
CASSEVTGSTDTQYF
TGTGCCAGCAGTGAAGTGACAGGGTCCACAGATACGCAGTATTTT
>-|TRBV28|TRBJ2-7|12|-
CASRLLTGEQYF
TGTGCCAGCAGACTCCTAACGGGCGAGCAGTACTTC
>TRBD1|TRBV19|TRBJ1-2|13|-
CASSKQGASGYTF
TGTGCCAGTAGTAAACAGGGGGCGAGTGGCTACACCTTC
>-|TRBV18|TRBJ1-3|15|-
CASSPDGNAGNTIYF
TGTGCCAGCTCACCCGACGGGAACGCCGGAAACACCATATATTTT
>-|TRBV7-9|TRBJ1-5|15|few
CASSSWQEYNQPQHF
TGTGCCAGCAGCTCGTGGCAGGAGTACAATCAGCCCCAGCATTTT
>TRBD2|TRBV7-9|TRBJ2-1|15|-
CASSSGTSSYNEQFF
TGTGCCAGCAGCTCCGGGACTAGCTCTTACAATGAGCAGTTCTTC
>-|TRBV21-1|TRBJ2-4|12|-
CASSKAANIQYF
TGTGCCAGCAGCAAAGCAGCCAACATTCAGTACTTC
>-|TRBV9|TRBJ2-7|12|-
CASSRSGLEQYF
TGTGCCAGCAGCCGGTCGGGGTTGGAGCAGTACTTC
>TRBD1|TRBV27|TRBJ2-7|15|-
CASSFSGGARGEQYF
TGTGCCAGCAGTTTTTCAGGGGGCGCAAGGGGCGAGCAGTACTTC
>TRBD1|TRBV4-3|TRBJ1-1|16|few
CASSQEGGTGGTEAFF
TGCGCCAGCAGCCAAGAAGGAGGGACAGGGGGCACTGAAGCTTTCTTT
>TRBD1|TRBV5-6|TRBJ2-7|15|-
CASSLDVTGVYEQYF
TGTGCCAGCAGCTTGGATGTGACAGGGGTCTACGAGCAGTACTTC
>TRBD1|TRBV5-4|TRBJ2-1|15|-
CASSSRDSNYNEQFF
TGTGCCAGCAGCTCCCGGGACAGCAATTACAATGAGCAGTTCTTC
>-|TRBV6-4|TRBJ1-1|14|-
CASRITDLNTEAFF
TGTGCCAGCAGGATCACGGATTTGAACACTGAAGCTTTCTTT
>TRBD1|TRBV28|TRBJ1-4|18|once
CASSPLTGAIATNEKLFF
TGTGCCAGCAGTCCTTTGACAGGGGCCATTGCAACTAATGAAAAACTGTTTTTT
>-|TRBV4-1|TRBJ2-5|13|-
CASSREGQETQYF
TGCGCCAGCAGCCGCGAGGGACAAGAGACCCAGTACTTC
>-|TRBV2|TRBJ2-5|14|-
CASGQGRVSETQYF
TGTGCCAGCGGCCAAGGAAGGGTATCAGAGACCCAGTACTTC
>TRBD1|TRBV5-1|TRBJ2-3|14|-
CASSQGQEHDTQYF
TGCGCCAGCAGCCAGGGACAGGAGCATGATACGCAGTATTTT
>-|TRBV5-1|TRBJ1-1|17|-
CASSLGRGTLMNTEAFF
TGCGCCAGCAGCTTGGGCAGGGGAACCCTCATGAACACTGAAGCTTTCTTT
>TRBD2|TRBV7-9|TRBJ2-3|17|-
CASSPGTGTSGSYTQYF
TGTGCCAGCAGCCCCGGGACCGGGACTAGCGGTTCTTATACGCAGTATTTT
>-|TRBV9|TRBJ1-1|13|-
CASSVESGTEAFF
TGTGCCAGCAGCGTAGAGTCCGGGACTGAAGCTTTCTTT
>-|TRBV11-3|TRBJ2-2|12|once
CASSTGAGELFF
TGTGCCAGCAGCACCGGGGCCGGGGAGCTGTTTTTT
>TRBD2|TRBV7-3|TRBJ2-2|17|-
CASSLKTGLAKTGELFF
TGTGCCAGCAGCTTAAAAACGGGACTAGCTAAAACCGGGGAGCTGTTTTTT
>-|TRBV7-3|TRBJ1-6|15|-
CASSLRGAGNSPLHF
TGTGCCAGCAGCTTAAGGGGGGCGGGGAATTCACCCCTCCACTTT
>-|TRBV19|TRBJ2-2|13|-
CASRGSGTGELFF
TGTGCCAGTAGGGGTTCGGGGACCGGGGAGCTGTTTTTT
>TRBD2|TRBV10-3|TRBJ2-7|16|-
CAISESEAGGPREQYF
TGTGCCATCAGTGAGTCGGAAGCGGGAGGGCCGAGAGAGCAGTACTTC
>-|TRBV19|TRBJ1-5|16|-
CASSILGNSNNQPQHF
TGTGCCAGTAGTATCCTTGGGAACAGCAACAATCAGCCCCAGCATTTT
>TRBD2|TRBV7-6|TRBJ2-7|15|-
CASSLEQRGAYEQYF
TGTGCCAGCAGCTTAGAACAGCGGGGGGCCTACGAGCAGTACTTC
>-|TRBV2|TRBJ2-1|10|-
CASSESEQFF
TGTGCCAGCAGTGAAAGTGAGCAGTTCTTC
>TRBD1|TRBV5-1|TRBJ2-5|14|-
CASSRTGWQETQYF
TGCGCCAGCAGCCGGACAGGGTGGCAAGAGACCCAGTACTTC
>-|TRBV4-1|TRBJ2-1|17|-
CASSQENTGSVYNEQFF
TGCGCCAGCAGCCAAGAAAACACAGGTTCCGTATACAATGAGCAGTTCTTC
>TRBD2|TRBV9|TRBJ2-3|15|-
CASSLAGGSTDTQYF
TGTGCCAGCAGTTTAGCGGGGGGTAGCACAGATACGCAGTATTTT
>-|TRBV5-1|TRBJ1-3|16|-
CASSSGTHVSGNTIYF
TGCGCCAGCAGCTCCGGGACCCACGTCTCTGGAAACACCATATATTTT
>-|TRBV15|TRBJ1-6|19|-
CATSRDTSTSGTLNSPLHF
TGTGCCACCAGCAGAGATACCTCTACTTCGGGGACATTGAATTCACCCCTCCACTTT
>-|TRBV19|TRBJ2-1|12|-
CASSIGVNEQFF
TGTGCCAGTAGTATAGGGGTCAATGAGCAGTTCTTC
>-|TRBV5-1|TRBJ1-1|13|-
CASSALGNTEAFF
TGCGCCAGCAGCGCCCTTGGGAACACTGAAGCTTTCTTT
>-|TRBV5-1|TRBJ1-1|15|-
CASSLDRSMNTEAFF
TGCGCCAGCAGCTTGGATAGGAGTATGAACACTGAAGCTTTCTTT
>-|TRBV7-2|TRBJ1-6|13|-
CASSPTPNSPLHF
TGTGCCAGCAGCCCCACCCCTAATTCACCCCTCCACTTT
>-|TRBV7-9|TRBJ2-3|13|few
CASSPRGPDTQYF
TGTGCCAGCAGCCCCAGGGGACCAGATACGCAGTATTTT
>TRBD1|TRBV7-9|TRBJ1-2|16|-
CASSKRQGAANYGYTF
TGTGCCAGCAGCAAAAGACAGGGGGCGGCTAACTATGGCTACACCTTC
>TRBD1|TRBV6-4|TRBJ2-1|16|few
CASSDSGQGDINEQFF
TGTGCCAGCAGTGACTCGGGACAGGGGGACATCAATGAGCAGTTCTTC
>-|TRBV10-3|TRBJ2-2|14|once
CAITQVQGTGELFF
TGTGCCATCACCCAAGTCCAGGGAACCGGGGAGCTGTTTTTT
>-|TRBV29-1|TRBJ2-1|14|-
CSSEGGRGPGEQFF
TGCAGCTCCGAGGGCGGCCGGGGGCCGGGTGAGCAGTTCTTC
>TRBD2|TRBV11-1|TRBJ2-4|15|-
CASSYGRGAKNIQYF
TGTGCCAGCAGCTACGGGAGGGGAGCCAAAAACATTCAGTACTTC
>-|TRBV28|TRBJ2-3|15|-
CASSGLALSTDTQYF
TGTGCCAGCAGTGGTCTAGCGCTCAGCACAGATACGCAGTATTTT